The sequence of this T cell receptor (beta chain) was determined in a study of molecular identifiers for immune sequencing clone quantification. Study overall: Naive CD8 RNA (roughly 20,000 or 100,000 cells) was divided into five aliquots, with four sequenced. Study results and limitations: Clones that had above 20 RNA copies took up over 99% of effector molecules but under 1% in naive cells.

This clonotype has more than one count but fewer than ten. Antigen specificity is unknown. Sorted cells numbering about 20,000 to 1,100,000, with 10%, 30% or 50% RNA, yielded the naive CD8 libraries. Bulk TCR library preparation followed previously described methods with listed TCR primers. TCRdb analysed the PCR reads with MiXCR anew, one entry per CDR3 protein. There are around 470,000 distinct CDR3 sequences in the sample; about a quarter occur only once, and around 0.78% lies in the top ten. Sequenced input: naive CD8+ T cells from blood, with Jurkat cell RNA spiked in. Subset noted: FACS-sorted CD8+CD4-CCR7+CD45RA+ naive T cells. The clonotype originates from a human donor in good health. Some libraries in this study had Jurkat cell RNA spiked in.

The CDR3 loop is CASSWGDEQFF. Here the CDR3 DNA reads TGCGCCAGCAGTTGGGGGGATGAGCAGTTCTTC. The chain employs TRBV5-1 and TRBJ2-1; perhaps TRBD2 as D (6 bases). V lost 5 bases and J 8 bases, leaving 8 bases between the germline ends. This CDR3 has 11 amino acids. Germline CDR1 is SGHRS and CDR2 is YFSETQ.